These T cell receptor beta chains were read from a single sample in a study of identical twins. TCRdb used MiXCR to reprocess the 5' RACE reads, holding one entry per CDR3 protein. The table records hundreds of thousands of distinct CDR3 sequences, approximately 8.5% of them present only once. The data were also submitted as part of a second study, on yellow fever vaccine responses in identical twins.

The sequenced sample was memory (CD45RO+) T cells sorted from blood. Receptors originate from a woman younger than 35 in good health. Both conserved end residues are part of each CDR3. A D gene is named only where the DNA matches it firmly. Only some rows state a clone size, as once, few, many or a class for expanded clones.

v_call	clone_size	d_call	j_call	cdr3_aa	cdr3_nt
TRBV20-1	many	NA	TRBJ1-5	CSAQKAVMGFMQPQHF	TGCAGTGCCCAAAAAGCGGTTATGGGGTTCATGCAGCCCCAGCATTTT
TRBV5-1	many	TRBD2	TRBJ2-7	CASSQGLRAGGNSYEQYF	TGCGCCAGCAGCCAGGGGCTTAGGGCGGGAGGAAACTCCTACGAGCAGTACTTC
TRBV7-9	NA	NA	TRBJ2-2	CASSLTDDTGELFF	TGTGCCAGCAGCTTAACGGACGACACCGGGGAGCTGTTTTTT
TRBV2	NA	NA	TRBJ2-5	CASRDIHTLLETQYF	TGTGCCAGCAGGGACATACATACATTGTTGGAGACCCAGTACTTC
TRBV20-1	many	NA	TRBJ1-6	CSARDFRRYNSPLHF	TGCAGTGCTAGAGATTTCAGGCGTTATAATTCACCCCTCCACTTT
TRBV29-1	many	TRBD1	TRBJ2-7	CSVGGSGGRSYF	TGCAGCGTTGGGGGTTCAGGGGGCAGGTCGTACTTC
TRBV14	few	NA	TRBJ2-3	CASSQDRRRSTDTQYF	TGTGCCAGCAGCCAAGATCGGCGCAGGTCGACAGATACGCAGTATTTT
TRBV10-3	NA	NA	TRBJ1-4	CAIRPGEGTNEKLFF	TGTGCCATCAGGCCGGGGGAGGGAACTAATGAAAAACTGTTTTTT
TRBV28	many	NA	TRBJ1-2	CASSFGVHGYTF	TGTGCCAGCAGTTTCGGAGTTCATGGCTACACCTTC
TRBV21-1	few	NA	TRBJ2-7	CASSLAGDHEQYF	TGTGCCAGCAGTCTAGCGGGAGATCACGAGCAGTACTTC
TRBV20-1	few	TRBD2	TRBJ2-2	CSAKTSGRDTGELFF	TGCAGTGCTAAGACTAGCGGGAGAGACACCGGGGAGCTGTTTTTT
TRBV7-3	few	TRBD1	TRBJ2-1	CASSLIGQGTEQFF	TGTGCCAGCAGCTTAATCGGACAGGGGACTGAGCAGTTCTTC
TRBV5-1	NA	NA	TRBJ2-5	CASSLAGRQQETQYF	TGCGCCAGCAGCTTGGCAGGCAGGCAACAAGAGACCCAGTACTTC
TRBV7-9	NA	NA	TRBJ2-7	CASSLGQHSYEQYF	TGTGCCAGCAGCTTAGGACAGCATTCCTACGAGCAGTACTTC
TRBV11-1	NA	NA	TRBJ2-2	CASSLRTGPGLVATGELFF	TGTGCCAGCAGCTTAAGGACAGGGCCGGGACTAGTTGCCACCGGGGAGCTGTTTTTT
TRBV19	few	TRBD1	TRBJ1-1	CASSIAYTGGTEAFF	TGTGCCAGTAGTATAGCCTATACAGGGGGGACTGAAGCTTTCTTT
TRBV10-3	NA	NA	TRBJ2-5	CAISGKAQETQYF	TGTGCCATCAGTGGGAAAGCGCAAGAGACCCAGTACTTC
TRBV24-1	many	TRBD2	TRBJ2-1	CATSALAGGLEHNEQFF	TGTGCCACCAGTGCACTAGCGGGAGGGCTTGAACACAATGAGCAGTTCTTC
TRBV20-1	few	TRBD1	TRBJ2-1	CSARPPPGQGAINEQFF	TGCAGTGCTAGACCGCCCCCGGGACAGGGGGCAATCAATGAGCAGTTCTTC
TRBV25-1	NA	TRBD1	TRBJ2-7	CASSERGQSSYEQYF	TGTGCCAGCAGTGAAAGGGGGCAAAGCTCCTACGAGCAGTACTTC
TRBV27	few	NA	TRBJ1-5	CASSMKQENSNQPQHF	TGTGCCAGCAGTATGAAACAGGAAAATAGCAATCAGCCCCAGCATTTT
TRBV4-1	NA	NA	TRBJ2-1	CASSQDRTSNEQFF	TGCGCCAGCAGCCAAGATAGAACTAGTAATGAGCAGTTCTTC
TRBV18	NA	NA	TRBJ1-2	CASVHNQQGSGYTF	TGTGCCAGCGTTCATAATCAGCAGGGTAGCGGCTACACCTTC
TRBV9	few	NA	TRBJ2-7	CASSVGRQGAYEQYF	TGTGCCAGCAGCGTAGGGAGGCAGGGAGCCTACGAGCAGTACTTC
TRBV7-9	many	NA	TRBJ2-1	CASSPQGRNNEQFF	TGTGCCAGCAGCCCTCAGGGACGGAACAATGAGCAGTTCTTC
TRBV6-2/TRBV6-3	NA	NA	TRBJ1-5	CASSWGAGHQPQHF	TGTGCCAGCAGTTGGGGAGCCGGGCATCAGCCCCAGCATTTT
TRBV27	NA	TRBD2	TRBJ2-1	CAHGVAGSNEQFF	TGTGCCCACGGGGTAGCGGGAAGCAATGAGCAGTTCTTC
TRBV2	many	TRBD2	TRBJ2-1	CASRTEIGTSGYNEQFF	TGTGCCAGCAGGACGGAGATCGGGACTAGCGGTTACAATGAGCAGTTCTTC
TRBV18	NA	TRBD2	TRBJ2-2	CASSPTSGNTGELFF	TGTGCCAGCTCACCTACTAGCGGGAACACCGGGGAGCTGTTTTTT
TRBV29-1	NA	NA	TRBJ1-2	CSVEDQARNGYTF	TGCAGCGTTGAAGATCAGGCAAGGAATGGCTACACCTTC
TRBV7-2	NA	NA	TRBJ2-7	CASSLYSQTNYEQYF	TGTGCCAGCAGCTTATATAGTCAAACGAACTACGAGCAGTACTTC
TRBV24-1	many	TRBD1	TRBJ2-5	CATSDFKTGYFQETQYF	TGTGCCACCAGTGATTTTAAGACAGGGTACTTCCAAGAGACCCAGTACTTC
TRBV28	NA	NA	TRBJ2-5	CASNPTTQETQYF	TGTGCCAGCAATCCGACGACCCAAGAGACCCAGTACTTC
TRBV12-5	many	NA	TRBJ1-1	CASGRDGTEAFF	TGTGCTAGTGGCCGGGACGGCACTGAAGCTTTCTTT
TRBV12-3/TRBV12-4	many	NA	TRBJ2-3	CASSLGSADTQYF	TGTGCCAGCAGTTTGGGTAGCGCAGATACGCAGTATTTT
TRBV12-3/TRBV12-4	many	NA	TRBJ1-4	CASSLGQDNEKLFF	TGTGCCAGCAGTTTGGGACAAGATAATGAAAAACTGTTTTTT
TRBV4-1	many	TRBD2	TRBJ2-1	CASSGRTSGVVDEQFF	TGCGCCAGCAGCGGCCGGACTAGCGGGGTGGTCGATGAGCAGTTCTTC
TRBV3-1	many	NA	TRBJ2-1	CASTFQGLRNEQFF	TGTGCCAGCACCTTTCAGGGGCTTAGGAATGAGCAGTTCTTC
TRBV6-2/TRBV6-3	few	NA	TRBJ2-5	CASSYMASAETQYF	TGTGCCAGCAGTTACATGGCCAGCGCGGAGACCCAGTACTTC
TRBV4-1	NA	NA	TRBJ2-1	CASSRGYLDEQFF	TGCGCCAGCAGCCGAGGATATCTAGATGAGCAGTTCTTC
TRBV4-1	many	NA	TRBJ2-7	CASSLGYPSPYEQYF	TGCGCCAGCAGCCTCGGCTACCCCAGCCCATACGAGCAGTACTTC
TRBV11-2	NA	NA	TRBJ2-7	CASTRHPRSYEQYF	TGTGCCAGCACCCGGCATCCGAGATCCTACGAGCAGTACTTC
TRBV27	many	NA	TRBJ1-4	CASSGRTNEKLFF	TGTGCCAGCAGTGGACGGACTAATGAAAAACTGTTTTTT
TRBV18	NA	NA	TRBJ1-3	CASSPGFGSGNTIYF	TGTGCCAGCTCCCCGGGTTTTGGCTCTGGAAACACCATATATTTT
TRBV18	many	NA	TRBJ1-5	CASSQLGQPQHF	TGTGCCAGCTCCCAGCTGGGTCAGCCCCAGCATTTT
TRBV4-1	NA	TRBD2	TRBJ2-1	CASSRDLGGSGSHNEQFF	TGCGCCAGCAGCCGCGACCTAGGGGGGAGCGGGAGTCACAATGAGCAGTTCTTC
TRBV12-3/TRBV12-4	many	NA	TRBJ2-5	CASSFRETQYF	TGTGCCAGCAGTTTCCGGGAGACCCAGTACTTC
TRBV5-8	few	NA	TRBJ1-6	CASSLEGSSYNSPLHF	TGTGCCAGCAGCTTGGAGGGGAGCTCCTATAATTCACCCCTCCACTTT
TRBV28	many	NA	TRBJ1-2	CASSSGPYGYTF	TGTGCCAGCAGTTCCGGACCCTATGGCTACACCTTC
TRBV2	NA	TRBD1	TRBJ1-4	CASSATGINEKLFF	TGTGCCAGCTCCGCGACAGGGATTAATGAAAAACTGTTTTTT
TRBV29-1	few	NA	TRBJ2-7	CSVSTGSRYEQYF	TGCAGCGTGTCGACAGGTAGTAGGTACGAGCAGTACTTC